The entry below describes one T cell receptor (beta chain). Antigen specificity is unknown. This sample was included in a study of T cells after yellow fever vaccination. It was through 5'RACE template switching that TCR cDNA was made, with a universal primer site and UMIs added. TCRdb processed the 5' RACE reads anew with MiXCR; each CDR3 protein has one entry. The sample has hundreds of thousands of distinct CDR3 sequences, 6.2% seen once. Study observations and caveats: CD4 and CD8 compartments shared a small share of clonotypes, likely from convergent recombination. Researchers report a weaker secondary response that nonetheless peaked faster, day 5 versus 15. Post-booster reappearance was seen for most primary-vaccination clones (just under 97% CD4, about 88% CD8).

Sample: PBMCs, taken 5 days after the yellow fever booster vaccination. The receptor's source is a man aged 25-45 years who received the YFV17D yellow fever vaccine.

The CDR3 DNA reads as TGCAGTGCTACGGGGACGCACCGAGGAACAGATACGCAGTATTTT. It yields the protein CSATGTHRGTDTQYF. The chain combines TRBV20-1 with TRBJ2-3; the D call may be TRBD1 or TRBD2 (5 bases each). CDR1 and CDR2 from the germline V gene are DFQATT and SNEGSKA (reference sequence). The CDR3 length is 15 residues. Between the trimmed V and J ends, which lost 4 bases and 3 bases, there was a span of 17 bases.